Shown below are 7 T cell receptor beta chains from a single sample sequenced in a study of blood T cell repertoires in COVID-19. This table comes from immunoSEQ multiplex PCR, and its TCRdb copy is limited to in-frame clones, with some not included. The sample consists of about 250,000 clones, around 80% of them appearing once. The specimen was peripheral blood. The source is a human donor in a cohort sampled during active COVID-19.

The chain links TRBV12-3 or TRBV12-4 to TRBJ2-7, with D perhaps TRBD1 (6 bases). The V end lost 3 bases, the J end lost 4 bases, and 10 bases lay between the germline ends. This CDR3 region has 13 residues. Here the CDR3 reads CASSFQQGYEQYF. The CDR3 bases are TGTGCCAGCAGTTTTCAACAGGGTTACGAGCAGTACTTC.

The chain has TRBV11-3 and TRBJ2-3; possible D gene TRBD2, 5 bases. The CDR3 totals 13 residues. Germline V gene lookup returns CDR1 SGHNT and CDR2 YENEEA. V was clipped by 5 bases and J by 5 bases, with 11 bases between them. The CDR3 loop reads CASSPWSGDTQYF. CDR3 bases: TGTGCCAGCAGCCCCTGGAGCGGAGATACGCAGTATTTT.

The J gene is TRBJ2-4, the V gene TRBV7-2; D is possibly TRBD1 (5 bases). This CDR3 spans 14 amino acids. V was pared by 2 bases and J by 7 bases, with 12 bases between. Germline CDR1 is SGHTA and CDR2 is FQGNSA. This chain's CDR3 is CASSLSSGLNIQYF. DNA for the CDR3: TGTGCCAGCAGCTTATCGTCAGGGTTGAACATTCAGTACTTC.

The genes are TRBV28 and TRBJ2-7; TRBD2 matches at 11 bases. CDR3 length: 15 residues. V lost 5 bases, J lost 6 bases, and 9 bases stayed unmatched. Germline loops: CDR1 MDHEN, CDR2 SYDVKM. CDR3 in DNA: TGTGCCAGCAGTCTAAAGACTAGCGGGATAGCCGAGCAGTACTTC. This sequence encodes CASSLKTSGIAEQYF. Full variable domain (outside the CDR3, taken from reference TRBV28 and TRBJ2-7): DVKVTQSSRYLVKRTGEKVFLECVQDMDHENMFWYRQDPGLGLRLIYFSYDVKMKEKGDIPEGYSVSREKKERFSLILESASTNQTSMYLCASSLKTSGIAEQYFGPGTRLTVT.

The CDR3 loop is CASSLDRTFSTNYGYTF. DNA of the CDR3: TGTGCCAGCAGCTTAGATAGGACATTTTCCACTAACTATGGCTACACCTTC. The chain links TRBV11-2 to TRBJ1-2, with D maybe TRBD1 (5 bases). There are 17 residues in the CDR3. Germline lookup yields CDR1 SGHAT and CDR2 FQNNGV. V lost 0 bases to trimming and J lost 0 bases, with 14 bases between them.

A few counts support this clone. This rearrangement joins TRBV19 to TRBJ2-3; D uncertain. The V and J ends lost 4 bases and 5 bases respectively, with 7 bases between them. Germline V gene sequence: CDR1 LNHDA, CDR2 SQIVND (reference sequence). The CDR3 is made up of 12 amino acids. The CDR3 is CASSTLEDTQYF. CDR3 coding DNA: TGTGCCAGTAGTACTCTAGAAGATACGCAGTATTTT.

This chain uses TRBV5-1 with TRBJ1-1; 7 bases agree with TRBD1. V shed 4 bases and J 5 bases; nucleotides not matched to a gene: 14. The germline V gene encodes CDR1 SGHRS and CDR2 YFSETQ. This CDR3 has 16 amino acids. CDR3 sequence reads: CASSRVLDRVITEAFF. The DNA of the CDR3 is TGCGCCAGCAGCCGTGTTCTAGACAGGGTGATTACTGAAGCTTTCTTT.